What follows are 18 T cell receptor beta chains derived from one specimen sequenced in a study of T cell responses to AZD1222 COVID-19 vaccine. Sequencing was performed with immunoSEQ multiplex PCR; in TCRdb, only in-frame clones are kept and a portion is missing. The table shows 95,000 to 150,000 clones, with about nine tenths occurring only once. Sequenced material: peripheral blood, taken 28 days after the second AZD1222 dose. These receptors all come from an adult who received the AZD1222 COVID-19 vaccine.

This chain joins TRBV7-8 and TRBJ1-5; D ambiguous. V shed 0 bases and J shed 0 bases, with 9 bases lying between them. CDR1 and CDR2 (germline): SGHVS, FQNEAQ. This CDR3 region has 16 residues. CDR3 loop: CASSLARHLSNQPQHF. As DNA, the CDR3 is TGTGCCAGCAGCTTAGCGCGGCACCTTAGCAATCAGCCCCAGCATTTT.

The CDR3 coding sequence is TGTGCCAGTAGTATAGGCCTCCTACCCGGGGACGAGCAGTACTTC. It specifies CASSIGLLPGDEQYF. The rearrangement joins TRBV19 to TRBJ2-7; TRBD2 is a possible D gene (5 bases). The V end lost 1 base, the J end lost 5 bases, and 15 bases lay between the germline ends. This CDR3 contains 15 residues. The germline V gene encodes CDR1 LNHDA and CDR2 SQIVND (reference sequence). Combining the CDR3 with reference TRBV19 and TRBJ2-7 gives the whole variable domain DGGITQSPKYLFRKEGQNVTLSCEQNLNHDAMYWYRQDPGQGLRLIYYSQIVNDFQKGDIAEGYSVSREKKESFPLTVTSAQKNPTAFYLCASSIGLLPGDEQYFGPGTRLTVT.

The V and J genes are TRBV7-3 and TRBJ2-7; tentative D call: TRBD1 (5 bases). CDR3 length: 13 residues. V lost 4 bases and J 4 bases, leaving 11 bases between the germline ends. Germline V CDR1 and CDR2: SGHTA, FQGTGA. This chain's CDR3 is CASSSDKQYEQYF. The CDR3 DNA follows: TGTGCCAGCAGCTCGGACAAACAGTACGAGCAGTACTTC.

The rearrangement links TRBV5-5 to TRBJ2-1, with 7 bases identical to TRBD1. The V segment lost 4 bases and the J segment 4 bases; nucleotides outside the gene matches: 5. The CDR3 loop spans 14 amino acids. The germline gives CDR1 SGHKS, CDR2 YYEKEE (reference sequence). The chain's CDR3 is CASSVGQRYNEQFF. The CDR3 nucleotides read TGTGCCAGCAGCGTGGGACAGCGGTACAATGAGCAGTTCTTC.

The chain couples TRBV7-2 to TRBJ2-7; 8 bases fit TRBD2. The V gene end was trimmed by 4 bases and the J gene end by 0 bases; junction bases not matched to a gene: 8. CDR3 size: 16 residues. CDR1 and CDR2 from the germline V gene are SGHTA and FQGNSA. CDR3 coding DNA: TGTGCCAGCAGCTCCCGGGGGGGGACGAGCTCCTACGAGCAGTACTTC. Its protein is CASSSRGGTSSYEQYF.

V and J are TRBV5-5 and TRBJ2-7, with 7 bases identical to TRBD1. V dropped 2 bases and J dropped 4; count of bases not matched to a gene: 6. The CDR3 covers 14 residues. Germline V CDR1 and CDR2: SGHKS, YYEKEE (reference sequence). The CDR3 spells CASSFGTEIYEQYF. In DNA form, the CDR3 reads TGTGCCAGCAGCTTCGGGACAGAAATTTACGAGCAGTACTTC.

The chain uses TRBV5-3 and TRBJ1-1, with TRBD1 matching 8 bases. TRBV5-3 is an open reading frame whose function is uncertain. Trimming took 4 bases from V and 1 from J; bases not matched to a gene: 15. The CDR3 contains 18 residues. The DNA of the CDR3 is TGTGCCAGAAGCCTAACGGATCCCAGGGGGCTTGGGAACACTGAAGCTTTCTTT. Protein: CARSLTDPRGLGNTEAFF.

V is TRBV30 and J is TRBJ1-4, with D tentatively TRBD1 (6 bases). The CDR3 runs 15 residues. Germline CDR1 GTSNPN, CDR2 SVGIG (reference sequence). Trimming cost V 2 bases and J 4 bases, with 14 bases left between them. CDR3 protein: CAWSLSQGINEKLFF. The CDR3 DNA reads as TGTGCCTGGAGTCTATCACAGGGAATTAATGAAAAACTGTTTTTT.

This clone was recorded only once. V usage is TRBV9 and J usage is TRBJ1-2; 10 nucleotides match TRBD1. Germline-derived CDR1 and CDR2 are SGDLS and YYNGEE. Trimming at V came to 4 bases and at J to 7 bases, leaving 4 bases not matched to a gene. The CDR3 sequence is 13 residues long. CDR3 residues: CASSTTGGVGYTF. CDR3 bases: TGTGCCAGCAGCACGACAGGGGGCGTTGGCTACACCTTC.

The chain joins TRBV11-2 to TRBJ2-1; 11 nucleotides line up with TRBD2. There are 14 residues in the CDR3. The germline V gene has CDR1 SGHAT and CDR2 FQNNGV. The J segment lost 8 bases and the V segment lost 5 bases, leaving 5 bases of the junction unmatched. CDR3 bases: TGTGCCAGCAGCCCGGGACTAGCGGTTGATGAGCAGTTCTTC. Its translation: CASSPGLAVDEQFF. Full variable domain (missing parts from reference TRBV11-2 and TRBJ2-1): EAGVAQSPRYKIIEKRQSVAFWCNPISGHATLYWYQQILGQGPKLLIQFQNNGVVDDSQLPKDRFSAERLKGVDSTLKIQPAKLEDSAVYLCASSPGLAVDEQFFGPGTRLTVL.

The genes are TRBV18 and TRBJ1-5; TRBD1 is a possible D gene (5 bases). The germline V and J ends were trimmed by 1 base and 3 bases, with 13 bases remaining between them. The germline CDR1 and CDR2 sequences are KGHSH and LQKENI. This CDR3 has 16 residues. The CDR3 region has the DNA TGTGCCAGCTCACCACTGCCAGGGCTAAACAATCAGCCCCAGCATTTT. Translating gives CASSPLPGLNNQPQHF.

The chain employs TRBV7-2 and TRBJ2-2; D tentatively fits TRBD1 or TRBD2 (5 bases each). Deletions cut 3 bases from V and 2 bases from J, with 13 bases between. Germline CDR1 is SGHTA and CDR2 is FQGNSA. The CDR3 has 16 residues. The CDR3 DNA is TGTGCCAGCAGCTTGGGACCTCCCCCCAACACCGGGGAGCTGTTTTTT. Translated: CASSLGPPPNTGELFF.

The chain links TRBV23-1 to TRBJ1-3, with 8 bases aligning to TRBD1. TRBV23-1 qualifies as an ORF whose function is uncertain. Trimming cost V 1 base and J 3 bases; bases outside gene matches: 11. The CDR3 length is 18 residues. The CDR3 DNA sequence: TGCGCCAGCAGTCAATTTCCCCCGGACAGGGACCTTGGAAACACCATATATTTT. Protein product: CASSQFPPDRDLGNTIYF.

The CDR3 nucleotides read TGTGCCAGCTCACCTCCGAGAGGGGAGGGGATATACGAGCAGTACTTC. This encodes CASSPPRGEGIYEQYF. This rearrangement joins TRBV18 to TRBJ2-7; 7 nucleotides match TRBD2. The CDR3 spans 16 residues. In germline, CDR1 is KGHSH, CDR2 LQKENI. Trimming removed 3 bases from V and 4 bases from J; junction bases left unmatched: 12.

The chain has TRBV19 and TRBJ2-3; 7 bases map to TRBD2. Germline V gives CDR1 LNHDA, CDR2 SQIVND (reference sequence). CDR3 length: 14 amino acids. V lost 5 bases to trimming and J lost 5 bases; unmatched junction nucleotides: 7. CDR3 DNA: TGTGCCAGTAGTTTGGGCGGGGGTTTAGATACGCAGTATTTT. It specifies CASSLGGGLDTQYF. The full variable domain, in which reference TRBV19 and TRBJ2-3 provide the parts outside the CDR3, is DGGITQSPKYLFRKEGQNVTLSCEQNLNHDAMYWYRQDPGQGLRLIYYSQIVNDFQKGDIAEGYSVSREKKESFPLTVTSAQKNPTAFYLCASSLGGGLDTQYFGPGTRLTVL.

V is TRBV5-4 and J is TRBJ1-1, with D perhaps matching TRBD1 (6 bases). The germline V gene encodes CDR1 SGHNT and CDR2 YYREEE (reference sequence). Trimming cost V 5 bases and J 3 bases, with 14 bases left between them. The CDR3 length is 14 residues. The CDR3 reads CASRRTGWDTEAFF. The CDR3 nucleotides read TGTGCCAGCAGACGAACAGGGTGGGACACTGAAGCTTTCTTT.

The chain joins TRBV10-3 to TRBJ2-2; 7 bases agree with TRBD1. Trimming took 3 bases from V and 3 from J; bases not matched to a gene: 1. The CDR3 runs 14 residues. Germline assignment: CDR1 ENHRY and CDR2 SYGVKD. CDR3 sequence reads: CAISDQGDTGELFF. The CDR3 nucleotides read TGTGCCATCAGTGACCAGGGGGACACCGGGGAGCTGTTTTTT.

CDR3 bases: TGTGCCAGCACACTCCGAGCTGGGGCTAGCAATCAGCCCCAGCATTTT. Translated, it gives CASTLRAGASNQPQHF. The rearrangement uses TRBV28 and TRBJ1-5, with D possibly TRBD1 on 5 matching bases. This CDR3 region has 16 residues. The germline V gene has CDR1 MDHEN and CDR2 SYDVKM. V dropped 7 bases and J dropped 0 bases, with 16 bases sitting between them.